A selection of T cell receptor beta chains follows, all from one sample in a study of Ad26.COV2.S vaccination and SARS-CoV-2 variants. Data came from immunoSEQ multiplex PCR; TCRdb stores just in-frame clones and leaves some out. The data contain about 680,000 clones, 89% of them seen just once; the ten biggest clones take up over 1.3%. Sequenced here: peripheral blood, sampled in a trial of Ad26.COV2.S vaccine versus placebo. The receptors shown here come from a person aged 18-65 years who received the Ad26.COV2.S COVID-19 vaccine or a placebo. CDR3s include the opening cysteine and the closing phenylalanine or tryptophan. D genes are given only for firm matches. Expanded clones get a size class; other rows say once, few or many, or leave the size out.

v_call	j_call	clone_size	d_call	cdr3_aa	cdr3_nt
TRBV21-1	TRBJ2-1	once	NA	CASSKPGTGDYNEQFF	TGTGCCAGCAGCAAACCCGGGACAGGGGACTACAATGAGCAGTTCTTC
TRBV2	TRBJ1-5	once	NA	CASSLQGPGNQPQHF	TGTGCCAGCAGTCTGCAGGGCCCTGGCAATCAGCCCCAGCATTTT
TRBV20-1	TRBJ1-1	NA	NA	CSASSAHTEAFF	TGCAGTGCTAGTTCTGCGCATACTGAAGCTTTCTTT
TRBV3-1/TRBV3-2	TRBJ1-5	few	NA	CASSQDLGGGPVNNQPQHF	TGTGCCAGCAGCCAAGATCTTGGCGGGGGCCCAGTTAACAATCAGCCCCAGCATTTT
TRBV19	TRBJ2-7	NA	TRBD1	CASSIFGQGANLGSYEQYF	TGTGCCAGTAGTATATTTGGTCAGGGGGCTAACCTGGGCTCCTACGAGCAGTACTTC
TRBV4-3	TRBJ1-2	NA	NA	CASSQETGLGYGYTF	TGCGCCAGCAGCCAAGAGACAGGCCTGGGGTATGGCTACACCTTC
TRBV5-6	TRBJ1-5	NA	NA	CGEDQPQHF	TGCGGGGAGGACCAGCCCCAGCATTTT
TRBV18	TRBJ1-4	NA	TRBD1	CASSPGQGAATNEKLFF	TGTGCCAGCTCACCAGGACAGGGGGCGGCAACTAATGAAAAACTGTTTTTT
TRBV18	TRBJ1-1	once	TRBD1	CASSPPGTGVTEAFF	TGTGCCAGCTCACCCCCCGGGACAGGGGTCACTGAAGCTTTCTTT
TRBV5-1	TRBJ2-1	NA	NA	CASRQGVYEQFF	TGCGCCAGCAGACAGGGTGTCTATGAGCAGTTCTTC
TRBV7-2	TRBJ1-4	NA	NA	CASSFGPTNEKLFF	TGTGCCAGCAGCTTCGGACCAACTAATGAAAAACTGTTTTTT
TRBV6-5	TRBJ1-5	NA	NA	CASSLHSNQPQHF	TGTGCCAGCAGCCTACATAGCAATCAGCCCCAGCATTTT
TRBV11-1	TRBJ1-5	few	NA	CASSQGGNQPQHF	TGTGCCAGCAGCCAGGGAGGCAATCAGCCCCAGCATTTT
TRBV27	TRBJ1-1	NA	TRBD1	CASSLGIQGDTEAFF	TGTGCCAGCAGTTTGGGCATACAGGGGGACACTGAAGCTTTCTTT
TRBV25-1	TRBJ2-1	NA	NA	CASSDLISNEQFF	TGTGCCAGCAGTGATCTGATATCCAATGAGCAGTTCTTC
TRBV30	TRBJ1-5	NA	NA	CAWSPPSYREWRHRNQPQHF	TGTGCCTGGAGTCCCCCTTCCTACAGGGAATGGAGGCATCGGAATCAGCCCCAGCATTTT
TRBV10-1	TRBJ2-4	NA	TRBD2	CASSESSVAGGRAKNIQYF	TGCGCCAGCAGTGAGTCGTCGGTAGCGGGGGGGCGAGCCAAAAACATTCAGTACTTC
TRBV29-1	TRBJ2-1	NA	TRBD2	CSSSFVAGVGNEQFF	TGCAGCTCCTCTTTCGTAGCGGGAGTAGGGAATGAGCAGTTCTTC
TRBV6-5	TRBJ2-3	NA	NA	CATIPAYGDTQYF	TGTGCCACCATCCCGGCCTACGGGGATACGCAGTATTTT
TRBV19	TRBJ2-7	NA	TRBD1	CASSMTGSSYEQYF	TGTGCCAGTAGTATGACAGGGTCCTCCTACGAGCAGTACTTC
TRBV3-1/TRBV3-2	TRBJ1-3	NA	NA	CASSRTWTSGNTIYF	TGTGCCAGCAGCCGAACATGGACCTCTGGAAACACCATATATTTT
TRBV7-8	TRBJ1-1	NA	NA	CASSLRRTVWEAFF	TGTGCCAGCAGCTTACGGAGGACAGTCTGGGAAGCTTTCTTT
TRBV6-5	TRBJ1-4	once	TRBD1	CASSYAQGQKKLFF	TGTGCCAGCAGTTACGCCCAGGGACAGAAAAAACTGTTTTTT
TRBV18	TRBJ2-7	NA	NA	CASSQGGSYEQYF	TGTGCCAGCTCCCAGGGAGGCTCCTACGAGCAGTACTTC
TRBV7-9	TRBJ2-7	NA	TRBD1	CASSFGQGMIPYEQYF	TGTGCCAGCAGCTTCGGACAGGGAATGATCCCCTACGAGCAGTACTTC
TRBV30	TRBJ2-3	NA	NA	CAWSPERDTQYF	TGTGCCTGGAGTCCTGAACGGGATACGCAGTATTTT
TRBV10-3	TRBJ2-5	NA	NA	CAISESTGSETQYF	TGTGCCATCAGTGAGTCAACGGGGAGCGAGACCCAGTACTTC
TRBV7-9	TRBJ1-6	NA	TRBD1	CASSRITGVIGSPLHF	TGTGCCAGCAGCCGAATTACAGGGGTAATTGGTTCACCCCTCCACTTT
TRBV10-3	TRBJ2-2	NA	TRBD1	CAITGTGGADGELFF	TGTGCCATCACCGGGACAGGGGGCGCGGACGGGGAGCTGTTTTTT
TRBV4-3	TRBJ1-6	NA	NA	CASSQDLGQGNSPLHF	TGCGCCAGCAGCCAAGATTTGGGCCAGGGCAATTCACCCCTCCACTTT
TRBV4-3	TRBJ1-5	NA	NA	CASSEYRGDNQPQHF	TGCGCCAGCAGCGAATACCGGGGGGATAATCAGCCCCAGCATTTT
TRBV6-5	TRBJ2-1	NA	NA	CASIRRDLFYNEQFF	TGTGCCAGCATCCGCCGGGACTTATTTTACAATGAGCAGTTCTTC
TRBV5-6	TRBJ1-3	NA	NA	CASSSALGTPGNTIYF	TGTGCCAGCAGCTCCGCCCTCGGGACACCTGGAAACACCATATATTTT
TRBV6-5	TRBJ1-5	NA	TRBD1	CASSMITGGGQPQHF	TGTGCCAGCAGTATGATAACAGGGGGCGGTCAGCCCCAGCATTTT
TRBV6-4	TRBJ1-1	NA	TRBD1	CASSQGGRDTEAFF	TGTGCCAGCAGTCAGGGGGGGCGAGACACTGAAGCTTTCTTT
TRBV6-5	TRBJ2-3	NA	NA	CASSYSGVTDTQYF	TGTGCCAGCAGTTATTCGGGAGTCACAGATACGCAGTATTTT
TRBV25-1	TRBJ2-2	once	TRBD2	CASSDPGLGAGELFF	TGTGCCAGCAGTGATCCGGGACTAGGGGCCGGGGAGCTGTTTTTT
TRBV19	TRBJ1-1	NA	TRBD1	CASITRTGGHQGAFF	TGTGCCAGTATTACACGGACAGGGGGCCATCAGGGAGCTTTCTTT
TRBV7-2	TRBJ2-1	NA	NA	CASSLRGRNEQFF	TGTGCCAGCAGCTTAAGAGGGCGGAATGAGCAGTTCTTC
TRBV2	TRBJ1-6	once	TRBD1	CASRTGQTNNSPLHF	TGTGCCAGCAGGACGGGACAGACAAATAATTCACCCCTCCACTTT
TRBV7-9	TRBJ1-1	NA	NA	CASSLRGEWNTEAFF	TGTGCCAGCAGCTTAAGAGGGGAGTGGAACACTGAAGCTTTCTTT
TRBV12-5	TRBJ1-5	NA	NA	CASGSHQPQHF	TGTGCTAGTGGTTCCCATCAGCCCCAGCATTTT
TRBV5-6	TRBJ2-3	once	TRBD2	CASRLLAGGSTDTQYF	TGTGCCAGCAGATTGCTAGCGGGGGGCAGCACAGATACGCAGTATTTT
TRBV7-3	TRBJ1-2	NA	TRBD1	CASSDRQGWGYTF	TGTGCCAGCAGCGACAGACAGGGTTGGGGCTACACCTTC
TRBV6-5	TRBJ1-1	NA	NA	CASGRLNTEAFF	TGTGCCAGCGGGCGTTTGAACACTGAAGCTTTCTTT
TRBV6-5	TRBJ1-3	NA	NA	CATKSSAGASIYF	TGTGCCACCAAAAGTAGCGCAGGAGCGAGCATATATTTT
TRBV19	TRBJ2-5	NA	NA	CASSNRVGETQYF	TGTGCCAGTAGCAACAGGGTTGGAGAGACCCAGTACTTC
TRBV11-1	TRBJ2-5	NA	NA	CASSPLPTYTTQYF	TGTGCCAGCAGCCCTCTTCCTACCTACACTACCCAGTACTTC
TRBV11-2	TRBJ2-3	NA	NA	CASSLLGSTDTQYF	TGTGCCAGCAGCTTGCTCGGCAGCACAGATACGCAGTATTTT
TRBV12-3/TRBV12-4	TRBJ1-1	NA	NA	CASSPTRRAEAFF	TGTGCCAGCAGCCCCACCCGGCGGGCTGAAGCTTTCTTT
TRBV11-2	TRBJ2-2	NA	TRBD2	CASSSTSVLNTGELFF	TGTGCCAGCAGCTCGACTAGCGTACTGAACACCGGGGAGCTGTTTTTT
TRBV5-1	TRBJ2-7	once	NA	CASSLGVLNEQYF	TGCGCCAGCAGCTTGGGAGTCCTCAACGAGCAGTACTTC
TRBV5-4	TRBJ1-2	NA	NA	CASSFRQPGYGYTF	TGTGCCAGCAGCTTTCGACAGCCTGGGTATGGCTACACCTTC